This is a list of T cell receptor beta chains from one sample in a study of CD8 T cells in Susac syndrome. TCRdb re-called the immunoSEQ multiplex PCR reads with MiXCR, one entry per CDR3 protein. The data hold about 180,000 distinct CDR3 sequences, with around 94% observed a single time. Sequencing was carried out using CD4+ T cells from PBMCs. The source is a human donor with Susac syndrome. CDR3s include the opening cysteine and the closing phenylalanine or tryptophan. The D gene is left open where the match is weak. Clone size, where shown, is once, few, many, or a class for clones that have expanded.

D: .; size: .; V: TRBV14; J: TRBJ2-5; CDR3: CASSQGGESRETQYF; DNA: TGTGCCAGCAGCCAAGGGGGAGAATCGCGAGAGACCCAGTACTTC
D: TRBD1; size: .; V: TRBV10-2; J: TRBJ1-2; CDR3: CASSPGTGVGGYTF; DNA: TGCGCCAGCAGTCCCGGGACAGGGGTCGGAGGCTACACCTTC
D: .; size: .; V: TRBV30; J: TRBJ1-2; CDR3: CAWTAGGLANYGYTF; DNA: TGTGCCTGGACCGCGGGGGGACTAGCTAACTATGGCTACACCTTC
D: TRBD2; size: .; V: TRBV14; J: TRBJ2-7; CDR3: CASSRGLAGGTTFPEQYF; DNA: TGTGCCAGCAGCCGCGGACTAGCGGGAGGAACAACCTTCCCCGAGCAGTACTTC
D: TRBD1; size: .; V: TRBV5-1; J: TRBJ2-1; CDR3: CASSSGQGLYYNEQFF; DNA: TGCGCCAGCAGCTCCGGACAGGGGCTTTACTACAATGAGCAGTTCTTC
D: .; size: .; V: TRBV29-1; J: TRBJ1-1; CDR3: CSVEEGGPEAFF; DNA: TGCAGCGTTGAAGAGGGAGGACCTGAAGCTTTCTTT
D: TRBD1; size: .; V: TRBV2; J: TRBJ1-1; CDR3: CASRIHRGLGEAFF; DNA: TGTGCCAGCAGGATCCACAGGGGGCTTGGTGAAGCTTTCTTT
D: .; size: .; V: TRBV11-2; J: TRBJ2-7; CDR3: CASSASGTRQYF; DNA: TGTGCCAGCAGCGCCTCCGGGACCAGGCAGTACTTC
D: .; size: .; V: TRBV7-9; J: TRBJ1-1; CDR3: CASSLGQMNTEAFF; DNA: TGTGCCAGCAGCTTAGGGCAGATGAACACTGAAGCTTTCTTT
D: .; size: .; V: TRBV6-2/TRBV6-3; J: TRBJ2-7; CDR3: CASTASYEQYF; DNA: TGTGCCAGCACCGCCTCCTACGAGCAGTACTTC
D: .; size: .; V: TRBV7-9; J: TRBJ2-1; CDR3: CASSPSSVINEQFF; DNA: TGTGCCAGCAGCCCGTCCAGTGTAATCAATGAGCAGTTCTTC
D: TRBD2; size: .; V: TRBV3-1; J: TRBJ2-5; CDR3: CASSLRLAGSQETQYF; DNA: TGTGCCAGCAGCCTCCGCCTAGCGGGTTCTCAAGAGACCCAGTACTTC
D: .; size: .; V: TRBV3-1; J: TRBJ2-5; CDR3: CASSPTYPGETQYF; DNA: TGTGCCAGCAGCCCCACGTATCCCGGGGAGACCCAGTACTTC
D: TRBD1; size: .; V: TRBV5-1; J: TRBJ1-2; CDR3: CASSTQGAEDGYTF; DNA: TGCGCCAGCAGCACCCAGGGGGCAGAGGATGGCTACACCTTC
D: TRBD2; size: .; V: TRBV20-1; J: TRBJ2-1; CDR3: CSALTSGSRGEQFF; DNA: TGCAGTGCTCTGACTAGCGGGAGTAGGGGTGAGCAGTTCTTC
D: .; size: .; V: TRBV4-2; J: TRBJ1-4; CDR3: CASSQEIPTATNEKLFF; DNA: TGTGCCAGCAGCCAAGAGATCCCGACAGCAACTAATGAAAAACTGTTTTTT
D: .; size: few; V: TRBV5-4; J: TRBJ2-5; CDR3: CASSLGGGQETQYF; DNA: TGTGCCAGCAGCTTGGGGGGCGGCCAAGAGACCCAGTACTTC
D: .; size: .; V: TRBV29-1; J: TRBJ2-7; CDR3: CSVETEPYEQYF; DNA: TGCAGCGTTGAAACTGAACCCTACGAGCAGTACTTC
D: TRBD1; size: .; V: TRBV18; J: TRBJ2-3; CDR3: CASSLPGGDTQYF; DNA: TGTGCCAGCTCACTCCCAGGGGGAGATACGCAGTATTTT
D: .; size: .; V: TRBV11-3; J: TRBJ2-3; CDR3: CASSRGADTQYF; DNA: TGTGCCAGCAGCCGTGGGGCAGATACGCAGTATTTT
D: .; size: .; V: TRBV19; J: TRBJ2-2; CDR3: CASSMGRDPTGELFF; DNA: TGTGCCAGTAGTATGGGCAGAGACCCCACCGGGGAGCTGTTTTTT
D: .; size: .; V: TRBV7-2; J: TRBJ1-1; CDR3: CASSVYQVNTEAFF; DNA: TGTGCCAGCAGCGTATATCAGGTGAACACTGAAGCTTTCTTT
D: TRBD1; size: .; V: TRBV20-1; J: TRBJ1-4; CDR3: CSAAGTGSDEKLFF; DNA: TGCAGTGCTGCCGGGACAGGGTCGGATGAAAAACTGTTTTTT
D: TRBD1; size: .; V: TRBV7-9; J: TRBJ1-2; CDR3: CASRITGVTGYTF; DNA: TGTGCCAGCAGAATAACAGGGGTTACTGGCTACACCTTC
D: .; size: once; V: TRBV28; J: TRBJ1-3; CDR3: CASSLPTGNGNTIYF; DNA: TGTGCCAGCAGTTTACCAACAGGGAACGGAAACACCATATATTTT
D: .; size: .; V: TRBV14; J: TRBJ1-5; CDR3: CASSDPRGPGGLSNQPQHF; DNA: TGTGCCAGCAGCGATCCCCGGGGCCCCGGGGGGTTGAGCAATCAGCCCCAGCATTTT
D: .; size: .; V: TRBV20-1; J: TRBJ2-5; CDR3: CSARNSPQETQYF; DNA: TGCAGTGCTAGAAACAGCCCCCAAGAGACCCAGTACTTC